These T cell receptor beta chains were read from a single sample in a study of response to subunit inactivated influenza vaccine. TCRdb passed the RT-PCR reads through MiXCR, listing each CDR3 protein once. The data show hundreds of thousands of distinct CDR3 sequences, less than 20% seen once. This specimen was PBMCs from blood, taken 11 to 12 days after vaccination. Every receptor here comes from a man over 45 who received an inactivated influenza vaccine. CDR3s include the opening cysteine and the closing phenylalanine or tryptophan. A D gene is named only where the DNA matches it firmly. Size tells how often a clone was seen (once, few, many) or the class of an expanded clone, and some rows leave it out.

j_call | d_call | clone_size | v_call | cdr3_nt | cdr3_aa
TRBJ2-5 | - | once | TRBV4-1 | TGCGCCAGCAGCCACCAAAGTGGCCTCCAAGAGACCCAGTACTTC | CASSHQSGLQETQYF
TRBJ1-2 | - | - | TRBV29-1 | TGCAGCGTTGAAAGGGTAGCTAACTATGGCTACACCTTC | CSVERVANYGYTF
TRBJ1-1 | - | - | TRBV7-2 | TGTGCCAGCAGCTTAGCGTGGGTAAACACTGAAGCTTTCTTT | CASSLAWVNTEAFF
TRBJ2-3 | - | many | TRBV10-3 | TGTGCCATCAGTGGGAACACAGATACGCAGTATTTT | CAISGNTDTQYF
TRBJ2-1 | - | many | TRBV4-1 | TGCGCCAGCAGCCTCCCTGAAAGTGGGGGTGAGCAGTTCTTC | CASSLPESGGEQFF
TRBJ1-4 | - | few | TRBV5-1 | TGCGCCAGCAGCTTGGTCGCGTCGGACGAAAAACTGTTTTTT | CASSLVASDEKLFF
TRBJ2-7 | - | - | TRBV15 | TGTGCCACCAGCAGGCCGTTTTACGAGCAGTACTTC | CATSRPFYEQYF
TRBJ2-3 | - | - | TRBV28 | TGTGCCAGCAGTTTAGATATGCCGGGACGGGCAAGGGATACGCAGTATTTT | CASSLDMPGRARDTQYF
TRBJ2-3 | - | - | TRBV29-1 | TGCAGCGTAGCAGTCCCGGGACATCCAGATACGCAGTATTTT | CSVAVPGHPDTQYF
TRBJ2-3 | - | - | TRBV3-1 | TGTGCCAGCAGCCAAGATCACAGGGTCTCCACAGATACGCAGTATTTT | CASSQDHRVSTDTQYF
TRBJ2-3 | - | - | TRBV20-1 | TGCAGTGCAAACCCCGGGGGCAGGACAGATACGCAGTATTTT | CSANPGGRTDTQYF
TRBJ2-7 | TRBD2 | few | TRBV27 | TGTGCCAGCAGCCGAGGGACTAGCGGGAGGGGATACGAGCAGTACTTC | CASSRGTSGRGYEQYF
TRBJ2-3 | - | few | TRBV18 | TGTGCCAGCTCACCGAGAACTTTAGCGGTGGGCACAGATACGCAGTATTTT | CASSPRTLAVGTDTQYF
TRBJ2-7 | TRBD1 | few | TRBV4-2 | TGTGCCAGCAGCGGCACAGGGGTAGCGCTCGAGCAGTACTTC | CASSGTGVALEQYF
TRBJ2-2 | TRBD2 | few | TRBV5-1 | TGCGCCAGCAGCTTGGTCTGGCGGGGGGGCCCCGACACCGGGGAGCTGTTTTTT | CASSLVWRGGPDTGELFF
TRBJ1-4 | - | few | TRBV20-1 | TGCAGTGCTAGGGACAGCAAACTAGAAAAACTGTTTTTT | CSARDSKLEKLFF
TRBJ2-7 | - | - | TRBV14 | TGTGCCAGCCTTTCGGAGTCCGGGACAGGGGAAAGGCTAGCGGGAGTTGTGTTCCACGAGCAGTACTTC | CASLSESGTGERLAGVVFHEQYF
TRBJ2-1 | - | few | TRBV19 | TGTGCCAGTAGTATAGCGGAGGGGCGGGGGCAGTTCTTC | CASSIAEGRGQFF
TRBJ1-4 | - | - | TRBV24-1 | TGTGCCACCAGAGTCTGTTATACAACTAATGAAAAACTGTTTTTT | CATRVCYTTNEKLFF
TRBJ2-3 | - | few | TRBV6-5 | TGTGCCAGCAGTTACTCGGACAGAAGGGATACGCAGTATTTT | CASSYSDRRDTQYF
TRBJ2-2 | - | few | TRBV7-6 | TGTGCCAGCAGCTTAGCATCGCCCGGGGAGCTGTTTTTT | CASSLASPGELFF
TRBJ2-1 | - | few | TRBV20-1 | TGCAGTGCTAGTTTGACAGTTTCCTACAATGAGCAGTTCTTC | CSASLTVSYNEQFF
TRBJ2-1 | - | few | TRBV12-3/TRBV12-4 | TGTGCCAGCACCTACAGGGCGATCAATGAGCAGTTCTTC | CASTYRAINEQFF
TRBJ1-6 | - | - | TRBV11-2 | TGTGCCAGCAGCTTAGGTATAGGGGTTGTGAGCACCTATAATTCACCCCTCCACTTT | CASSLGIGVVSTYNSPLHF
TRBJ2-6 | - | many | TRBV5-1 | TGCGCCAGCAGCTCCCGTTCTGGGGCCAACGTCCTGACTTTC | CASSSRSGANVLTF
TRBJ1-5 | - | few | TRBV7-2 | TGTGCCAGCAGCGCACAGGGTTTGGGCAATCAGCCCCAGCATTTT | CASSAQGLGNQPQHF
TRBJ2-5 | - | - | TRBV5-1 | TGCGCCAGCAGCCCCCGGGACAACCAAGGGGCCCAGTACTTC | CASSPRDNQGAQYF
TRBJ2-1 | - | few | TRBV12-3/TRBV12-4 | TGTGCCAGCAGTTTTTTTACCGGATCCAATGAGCAGTTCTTC | CASSFFTGSNEQFF
TRBJ1-5 | - | - | TRBV10-3 | TGTGCCATCAGTGAGTCGGACACCTTCAATCAGCCCCAGCATTTT | CAISESDTFNQPQHF
TRBJ2-6 | - | many | TRBV12-3/TRBV12-4 | TGTGCCAGCAGCTTCCCTGGGGCCAACGTCCTGACTTTC | CASSFPGANVLTF
TRBJ2-4 | - | few | TRBV5-6 | TGTGCCAGCAGCTTGGGGGCCAAAAACATTCAGTACTTC | CASSLGAKNIQYF
TRBJ2-1 | - | - | TRBV12-3/TRBV12-4 | TGTGCCAGCAGTCCCCGGCAGAGGTACAATGAGCAGTTCTTC | CASSPRQRYNEQFF
TRBJ2-1 | TRBD2 | - | TRBV7-9 | TGTGCCAGCAGCTTGTTAAGCGGGAGGGCCAATGAGCAGTTCTTC | CASSLLSGRANEQFF
TRBJ1-2 | - | few | TRBV7-2 | TGTGCCAGCAGCTTCCGGGAAAGGAAGGGCGGGGGCTACACCTTC | CASSFRERKGGGYTF
TRBJ2-5 | - | - | TRBV5-1 | TGCGCCTCCAGTAGCGGTATCCAAGGGACCCAGTACTTC | CASSSGIQGTQYF
TRBJ2-2 | - | - | TRBV12-3/TRBV12-4 | TGTGCCAGCAGTTTACTGGTCACCGGGGAGCTGTTTTTT | CASSLLVTGELFF
TRBJ2-7 | - | many | TRBV20-1 | TGCAGTGCTAGAGATTACAGAAAAGGGTCCTACGAGCAGTACTTC | CSARDYRKGSYEQYF
TRBJ2-1 | - | - | TRBV20-1 | TGCAGTGCCCAACACAATGCCTACAATGAGCAGTTCTTC | CSAQHNAYNEQFF
TRBJ1-1 | TRBD1 | few | TRBV7-9 | TGTGCCAGCAGCCCCCGGGACAGATTTAGCACTGAAGCTTTCTTT | CASSPRDRFSTEAFF
TRBJ2-3 | TRBD2 | - | TRBV10-3 | TGTGCCATCAGTGGCAACGGGGCGGGGGAAACAGATACGCAGTATTTT | CAISGNGAGETDTQYF
TRBJ2-3 | - | - | TRBV24-1 | TGTGCCACCAAAGGGGTCCGCAGCACAGATACGCAGTATTTT | CATKGVRSTDTQYF
TRBJ2-4 | TRBD1 | few | TRBV29-1 | TGCAGCGTAAGGACAGGGGGCGCAGTCGGGGGCATTCAGTACTTC | CSVRTGGAVGGIQYF
TRBJ1-2 | - | - | TRBV29-1 | TGCAGCGTCGCTGGACAGAACTATGGCTACACCTTC | CSVAGQNYGYTF
TRBJ2-2 | - | many | TRBV10-3 | TGTGCCCTCATGGGTTACGGCCGAGGGGAGCTGTTTTTT | CALMGYGRGELFF
TRBJ2-3 | - | - | TRBV3-1 | TGTGCCAGCAGCCCCTTTTCCGGGACTGGCACAGATACGCAGTATTTT | CASSPFSGTGTDTQYF